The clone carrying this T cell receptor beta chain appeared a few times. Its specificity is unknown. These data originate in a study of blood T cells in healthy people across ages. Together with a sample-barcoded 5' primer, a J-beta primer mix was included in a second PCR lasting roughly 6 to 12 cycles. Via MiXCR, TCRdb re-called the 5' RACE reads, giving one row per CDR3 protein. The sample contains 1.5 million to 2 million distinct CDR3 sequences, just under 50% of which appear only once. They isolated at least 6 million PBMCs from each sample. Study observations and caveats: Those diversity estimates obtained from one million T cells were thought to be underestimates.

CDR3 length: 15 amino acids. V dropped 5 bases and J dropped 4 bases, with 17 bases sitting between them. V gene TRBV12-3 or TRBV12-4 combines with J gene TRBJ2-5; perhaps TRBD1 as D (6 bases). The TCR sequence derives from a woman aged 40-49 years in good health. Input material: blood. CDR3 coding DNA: TGTGCCAGCAGTCCCATAACCCAGGGGAGAGAGACCCAGTACTTC. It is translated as CASSPITQGRETQYF.